This entry lists 29 T cell receptor beta chains sequenced from one sample in a study of spatial heterogeneity in lung cancer. TCRdb called the 5' RACE reads again in MiXCR, with one record for every CDR3 protein. The sample yields around 98,000 distinct CDR3 sequences, 15% to 20% seen once. Sample time point: blood at routine non-recurrence follow-up after resection. The sample consisted of PBMCs, taken at follow-up. The receptors derive from a male donor with early-stage non-small cell lung cancer.

The CDR3 sequence is CASGDTIYF. The CDR3, as DNA: TGTGCCAGCGGGGACACCATATATTTT. The chain recombines TRBV7-9 with TRBJ1-3; no firm D call. Germline CDR1 is SEHNR and CDR2 is FQNEAQ (reference sequence). The ends were cut back, 8 bases at V and 8 bases at J, with 4 bases in the middle. This CDR3 contains 9 residues.

CDR3 coding DNA: TGCGCCAGCAGCCCCCCACGGGAAAACATTCAGTACTTC. It translates to CASSPPRENIQYF. The chain uses TRBV5-1 and TRBJ2-4; D gene uncertain. V lost 4 bases and J 5 bases, leaving 10 bases between the germline ends. The CDR3 runs 13 residues. Germline V gene lookup returns CDR1 SGHRS and CDR2 YFSETQ.

This clonotype was seen repeatedly, ten times or more. The V call is TRBV7-6, the J call TRBJ2-1; D is possibly TRBD2 (7 bases). Germline V gives CDR1 SGHVS, CDR2 FNYEAQ. This CDR3 comprises 15 residues. The germline V and J ends were trimmed by 3 bases and 3 bases, with 12 bases remaining between them. CDR3: CASSLGGGGYNEQFF. The CDR3 region has the DNA TGTGCCAGCAGCTTGGGGGGAGGGGGCTACAATGAGCAGTTCTTC.

The V and J genes are TRBV20-1 and TRBJ2-3, with TRBD2 matching over 7 bases. The trim removed 0 bases at V and 4 bases at J, leaving 10 bases unmatched. Germline CDR1 reads DFQATT; CDR2 reads SNEGSKA (reference sequence). CDR3 length equals 16 residues. The CDR3 nucleotides read TGCAGTGCTAGAGATTGGGGGGGAACGACGCCAGATACGCAGTATTTT. Protein product: CSARDWGGTTPDTQYF.

There are many counts of this clonotype. The V call is TRBV2, the J call TRBJ2-3, with 7 positions matching TRBD2. CDR1 is SNHLY and CDR2 is FYNNEI in the germline V gene. The CDR3 contains 16 residues. V lost 1 base, J lost 2 bases, and 6 bases stayed unmatched. CDR3 in amino acids: CASSEGLATFTDTQYF. The CDR3, as DNA: TGTGCCAGCAGTGAAGGACTAGCTACCTTCACAGATACGCAGTATTTT.

This clonotype was detected a few times. This rearrangement joins TRBV7-9 to TRBJ1-1, with D unclear. The CDR3 contains 12 residues. Germline CDR1 reads SEHNR; CDR2 reads FQNEAQ (reference sequence). V was cut by 5 bases and J by 5 bases, with 9 bases left in between. CDR3 nucleotide sequence: TGTGCCAGCAGCCCAATCGGGACTGAAGCTTTCTTT. The encoded protein is CASSPIGTEAFF.

This clonotype was counted only a few times. This chain links TRBV5-1 with TRBJ1-2; maybe TRBD1 (5 bases). CDR1 and CDR2 (germline): SGHRS, YFSETQ. The CDR3 runs to 23 residues. V shed 1 base and J shed 7 bases, with 41 bases lying between them. In DNA form, the CDR3 reads TGCGCCAGCAGCTTGTACTCATCGAAGCCTAAGTTGGGGCTCAACCTTCGCGAACCTGGCTACACCTTC. Encoded protein: CASSLYSSKPKLGLNLREPGYTF.

The chain combines TRBV6-6 with TRBJ1-2; perhaps TRBD1 as D (6 bases). The CDR3 spans 13 residues. The V gene lost 7 bases and the J gene lost 4 bases, with 13 bases spanning the gap. The V gene's germline CDR1 is MNHNY and CDR2 SVGAGI (reference sequence). The CDR3 bases are TGTGCCAGCAACAGCGGACAGCTCTATGGCTACACCTTC. It codes for CASNSGQLYGYTF.

The chain couples TRBV11-2 to TRBJ2-5; either TRBD1 or TRBD2 may fit D (5 bases each). Germline assignment: CDR1 SGHAT and CDR2 FQNNGV. The CDR3 is made up of 13 amino acids. Trimming took 5 bases from V and 1 from J, leaving 8 bases between them. In nucleotides, the CDR3 is TGTGCCAGCAGCCGGGACCCCCAAGAGACCCAGTACTTC. Translated, it gives CASSRDPQETQYF.

The chain links TRBV12-3 or TRBV12-4 to TRBJ1-1; 7 bases align to TRBD1. The CDR3 sequence is 15 residues long. Trimming removed 6 bases from V and 0 bases from J; junction bases left unmatched: 7. The DNA of the CDR3 is TGTGCCAGCAGCAAGGACAGGCGAATGAACACTGAAGCTTTCTTT. The encoded protein is CASSKDRRMNTEAFF.

The table lists this clonotype with a few counts. The rearrangement joins TRBV7-2 to TRBJ1-5, with unresolved D. The V end was cut by 1 base, the J end by 3 bases, with 7 bases between. Germline CDR1 SGHTA, CDR2 FQGNSA. The CDR3 loop spans 14 amino acids. The CDR3 is CASSLVGNNQPQHF. DNA for the CDR3: TGTGCCAGCAGCTTAGTTGGTAACAATCAGCCCCAGCATTTT.

A few counts support this clonotype. The chain has TRBV2 and TRBJ1-1; D not resolved. Trimming cost V 7 bases and J 1 base, with 10 bases left between them. The V gene's germline CDR1 is SNHLY and CDR2 FYNNEI. The CDR3 sequence is 13 residues long. The CDR3 spells CASILEGNTEAFF. The CDR3 DNA reads TGTGCCAGCATTCTCGAGGGGAACACTGAAGCTTTCTTT.

The rearrangement uses TRBV4-3 and TRBJ1-1; the D is unclear. Trimming pared 0 bases from V and 7 bases from J, leaving 12 bases between. The length of the CDR3 is 14 residues. The germline V gene encodes CDR1 LGHNA and CDR2 YSLEER. The CDR3 DNA reads TGCGCCAGCAGCCAAGATTGGGCGGGGTATGAAGCTTTCTTT. It specifies CASSQDWAGYEAFF.

There are a few counts of this clonotype. The chain couples TRBV24-1 to TRBJ1-3; D call uncertain. This CDR3 spans 12 amino acids. The V end was cut by 5 bases, the J end by 1 base, with 2 bases between. The germline V gene encodes CDR1 KGHDR and CDR2 SFDVKD. The CDR3 region has the DNA TGTGCCACCAGTGGATCTGGAAACACCATATATTTT. Translating it yields CATSGSGNTIYF.

This clonotype was observed a handful of times. This chain links TRBV20-1 with TRBJ2-3, with a tentative D call TRBD2 (5 bases). The CDR3 covers 15 residues. Deletions cut 6 bases from V and 2 bases from J, with 18 bases between. CDR1 is DFQATT and CDR2 is SNEGSKA in the germline V gene (reference sequence). The CDR3 sequence: CSAQAARGSTDTQYF. CDR3 DNA sequence: TGCAGTGCCCAGGCAGCGAGAGGGTCCACAGATACGCAGTATTTT.

This clonotype occurred a few times. The V and J genes are TRBV25-1 and TRBJ1-2, with 9 positions matching TRBD1. The CDR3 is made up of 13 amino acids. V gave up 6 bases and J gave up 4 bases; unmatched junction bases: 3. CDR1 and CDR2 (germline): MGHDK, SYGVNS. CDR3 sequence reads: CASRTGGTYGYTF. The CDR3 nucleotides read TGTGCCAGCAGGACAGGGGGTACCTATGGCTACACCTTC.

This clonotype was counted a few times. The chain joins TRBV2 to TRBJ1-4; D uncertain. The germline gives CDR1 SNHLY, CDR2 FYNNEI. The CDR3 is 13 residues long. The V gene lost 5 bases and the J gene lost 7 bases, with 11 bases spanning the gap. CDR3 coding DNA: TGTGCCAGCAGTCCCAGACATGGTGAAAAACTGTTTTTT. Protein sequence: CASSPRHGEKLFF.

The chain couples TRBV7-6 to TRBJ1-6; 7 bases are shared with TRBD1. Germline V gene data show CDR1 as SGHVS and CDR2 as FNYEAQ. The CDR3 has 14 amino acids. The V segment lost 5 bases and the J segment 7 bases; nucleotides outside the gene matches: 5. In DNA, the CDR3 is TGTGCCAGCAGCCCACAGGGGATAAATTCACCCCTCCACTTT. Residues: CASSPQGINSPLHF.

The rearrangement links TRBV28 to TRBJ2-1; 7 nucleotides line up with TRBD1. Trimming at V came to 6 bases and at J to 3 bases, leaving 5 bases not matched to a gene. The CDR3 runs to 14 residues. Germline loops: CDR1 MDHEN, CDR2 SYDVKM. CDR3 protein: CASSQGGFYNEQFF. For the CDR3, the DNA is TGTGCCAGCAGCCAAGGGGGCTTCTACAATGAGCAGTTCTTC. The full variable domain, in which reference TRBV28 and TRBJ2-1 provide the parts outside the CDR3, is DVKVTQSSRYLVKRTGEKVFLECVQDMDHENMFWYRQDPGLGLRLIYFSYDVKMKEKGDIPEGYSVSREKKERFSLILESASTNQTSMYLCASSQGGFYNEQFFGPGTRLTVL.

Concerning this clonotype itself: The junction does not match germline at one end; this may be a read error. The gene calls are TRBV24-1 and TRBJ1-4, with D hard to call. This CDR3 has 15 residues. Per the germline V gene, CDR1 is KGHDR and CDR2 is SFDVKD. CDR3 nucleotides: TGTACCACCAGTGACCCCAGAGCAACTAATGAAAAACTGTTTTTT. Its translation is CTTSDPRATNEKLFF.

V gene TRBV20-1 combines with J gene TRBJ2-3; possible D gene TRBD1, 6 bases. Germline CDR1 DFQATT, CDR2 SNEGSKA (reference sequence). The germline V and J ends were trimmed by 5 bases and 4 bases, with 19 bases remaining between them. The CDR3 spans 15 residues. CDR3 nucleotides: TGCAGTGCTTCCTCAACTACAGGGTCCGCAGATACGCAGTATTTT. Translating gives CSASSTTGSADTQYF.

In its sample, this clonotype was seen a few times. J is TRBJ1-1 and V is TRBV20-1; D unresolved. The length of the CDR3 is 13 residues. V dropped 3 bases and J dropped 3 bases, with 11 bases sitting between them. Germline CDR1 is DFQATT and CDR2 is SNEGSKA (reference sequence). Here the CDR3 DNA reads TGCAGTGCTAGCCGTGTAAGTGACACTGAAGCTTTCTTT. Translated: CSASRVSDTEAFF.

This clonotype was recorded a few times. V and J are TRBV2 and TRBJ2-1; 9 bases match TRBD2. This CDR3 comprises 14 residues. V lost 6 bases, J lost 6 bases, and 6 bases stayed unmatched. Germline V CDR1 and CDR2: SNHLY, FYNNEI. CDR3 residues: CASRREGFFNEQFF. The CDR3 DNA is TGTGCCAGCAGGCGGGAGGGCTTTTTCAATGAGCAGTTCTTC.

This chain joins TRBV12-3 or TRBV12-4 and TRBJ2-7; TRBD1 matches 10 bases. J lost 5 bases, V lost 8 bases, and 6 bases had no gene match. The CDR3 runs to 13 residues. The CDR3 spells CASGDRGLHEQYF. For the CDR3, the DNA is TGTGCCAGCGGGGACAGGGGTCTCCACGAGCAGTACTTC.

CDR3 protein: CASSQDRRGSGGYTF. The CDR3 region has the DNA TGTGCCAGCAGCCAAGACAGGAGGGGATCCGGTGGCTACACCTTC. The rearrangement uses TRBV3-1 and TRBJ1-2; D possibly corresponds to TRBD1 (5 bases). Deletions cut 0 bases from V and 7 bases from J, with 15 bases between. Per germline, CDR1 LGHDT and CDR2 YNNKEL (reference sequence). This CDR3 contains 15 residues. The full variable domain, its missing parts supplied by reference TRBV3-1 and TRBJ1-2, is DTAVSQTPKYLVTQMGNDKSIKCEQNLGHDTMYWYKQDSKKFLKIMFSYNNKELIINETVPNRFSPKSPDKAHLNLHINSLELGDSAVYFCASSQDRRGSGGYTFGSGTRLTVV.

This clonotype has a count of ten or more. The chain uses TRBV11-3 and TRBJ2-5; a weak D match, TRBD1 (5 bases). The V end lost 5 bases, the J end lost 4 bases, and 14 bases lay between the germline ends. This CDR3 spans 14 amino acids. The germline V gene encodes CDR1 SGHNT and CDR2 YENEEA. CDR3 bases: TGTGCCAGCAGCCCTTTGGGGCTGTCAGAGACCCAGTACTTC. It specifies CASSPLGLSETQYF.

The chain uses TRBV7-9 and TRBJ2-1; 7 nucleotides line up with TRBD1. Germline-derived CDR1 and CDR2 are SEHNR and FQNEAQ (reference sequence). Unmatched junction bases numbered 17, after V lost 4 bases and J lost 14 bases. The CDR3 is made up of 15 amino acids. The CDR3 coding sequence is TGTGCCAGCAGCTCGCCGGGGATCTTGCGTCAGGGGGAGTTCTTC. It codes for CASSSPGILRQGEFF.

V and J are TRBV4-1 and TRBJ2-3; TRBD2 is a possible D gene (6 bases). In germline, CDR1 is MGHRA, CDR2 YSYEKL. The CDR3 sequence is 15 residues long. The V and J ends lost 1 base and 0 bases respectively, with 8 bases between them. The CDR3 DNA is TGCGCCAGCAGCCAAGTCGGGGGTAGCACAGATACGCAGTATTTT. Translation gives CASSQVGGSTDTQYF.

This clonotype was observed many times. The chain is built from TRBV24-1 and TRBJ2-3, with 7 nucleotides matching TRBD2. The CDR3 is made up of 16 amino acids. The germline gives CDR1 KGHDR, CDR2 SFDVKD. Germline trimming cut 4 bases from V and 2 bases from J; bases unmatched to any gene: 8. This CDR3 is CATSDTTSGDTDTQYF. CDR3 sequence (DNA): TGTGCCACCAGTGACACTACCAGCGGGGACACAGATACGCAGTATTTT.